The 10 T cell receptor beta chains below come from one sample, sequenced in a study of T-cell memory formation after mild COVID-19. TCRdb processed the 5' RACE reads anew with MiXCR; each CDR3 protein has one entry. The sample lists 250,000 to 300,000 distinct CDR3 sequences, roughly 15% occurring once. The source material was PBMCs or a T cell subset sorted from them (not recorded which). The receptor set was obtained from a man between 18 and 29 years old who had mild COVID-19 (a few samples of this study predate the infection). Cell type and time point are not known.

The CDR3 coding sequence is TGTGCCAGCAGCTTAGCGATGAATGAGCAGTTCTTC. The encoded protein is CASSLAMNEQFF. The chain has TRBV7-9 and TRBJ2-1, with D hard to call. The CDR3 covers 12 residues. Looked up from germline, CDR1 is SEHNR and CDR2 is FQNEAQ (reference sequence). With 0 bases removed from V and 7 bases from J, the gap between germline ends came to 4 bases. The full variable domain, rest sourced from reference TRBV7-9 and TRBJ2-1, is DTGVSQNPRHKITKRGQNVTFRCDPISEHNRLYWYRQTLGQGPEFLTYFQNEAQLEKSRLLSDRFSAERPKGSFSTLEIQRTEQGDSAMYLCASSLAMNEQFFGPGTRLTVL.

This rearrangement joins TRBV6-2 or TRBV6-3 to TRBJ2-2; D uncertain. The germline V gene has CDR1 MNHEY and CDR2 SVGEGT. The CDR3 consists of 12 residues. V was shortened by 4 bases and J by 7 bases, with 7 bases between the two germline ends. The CDR3 DNA is TGTGCCAGCAGTTTTGTGGTCGGGGAGCTGTTTTTT. It specifies CASSFVVGELFF.

This sequence joins TRBV24-1 and TRBJ2-3; TRBD1 is a possible D gene (5 bases). V was shortened by 1 base and J by 1 base, with 14 bases between the two germline ends. CDR1 is KGHDR, CDR2 SFDVKD, per germline. This CDR3 region has 17 residues. CDR3 in DNA: TGTGCCACCAGTGATTTCCTTAGGGGAAGGGGCACAGATACGCAGTATTTT. Residues: CATSDFLRGRGTDTQYF.

This clonotype was found many times. The gene calls are TRBV4-2 and TRBJ2-1, with D uncertain. Germline V CDR1 and CDR2: LGHNA, YNFKEQ. The ends were cut back, 1 base at V and 3 bases at J, with 7 bases in the middle. The CDR3 consists of 14 residues. The CDR3 reads CASSQAAYYNEQFF. The CDR3 coding sequence is TGTGCCAGCAGCCAAGCGGCATACTACAATGAGCAGTTCTTC.

This clonotype was seen a handful of times. The chain carries TRBV4-1 and TRBJ2-3; no clear D. Trimming pared 0 bases from V and 0 bases from J, leaving 10 bases between. This CDR3 has 16 residues. Germline V gives CDR1 MGHRA, CDR2 YSYEKL. CDR3 sequence: CASSQEGFPSTDTQYF. CDR3 nucleotides: TGCGCCAGCAGCCAAGAGGGTTTTCCTAGCACAGATACGCAGTATTTT.

A few counts support this clonotype. The genes are TRBV5-1 and TRBJ2-3; D gene uncertain. This CDR3 contains 13 residues. In germline, CDR1 is SGHRS, CDR2 YFSETQ. V gave up 0 bases and J gave up 6 bases, with 8 bases separating them. CDR3 residues: CASSLASVDTQYF. The CDR3 region has the DNA TGCGCCAGCAGCTTGGCCTCTGTGGATACGCAGTATTTT.

This clonotype was found a few times. This chain joins TRBV2 and TRBJ2-7; D is uncertain. V lost 6 bases to trimming and J lost 4 bases, with 4 bases between them. Germline-derived CDR1 and CDR2 are SNHLY and FYNNEI. The CDR3 contains 10 residues. The chain's CDR3 is CASRLYEQYF. CDR3 coding DNA: TGTGCCAGCAGGCTTTACGAGCAGTACTTC.

V usage is TRBV5-1 and J usage is TRBJ2-7; 8 bases line up with TRBD1. This CDR3 region has 17 residues. The V segment lost 3 bases and the J segment 2 bases; nucleotides outside the gene matches: 13. Germline lookup yields CDR1 SGHRS and CDR2 YFSETQ. For the CDR3, the DNA is TGCGCCAGCAGCTCCCGCCTCGGGACAGGTGGAGCCTACGAGCAGTACTTC. It is translated as CASSSRLGTGGAYEQYF.

The V and J genes are TRBV5-1 and TRBJ2-7, with TRBD1 matching 8 bases. Germline assignment: CDR1 SGHRS and CDR2 YFSETQ. Losses at the gene ends were 3 bases for V and 4 bases for J; bases not matched to a gene: 6. The CDR3 contains 14 residues. The CDR3 DNA follows: TGCGCCAGCAGCTGGGGGACAGGAGATTACGAGCAGTACGTC. As protein: CASSWGTGDYEQYV.

This clonotype was detected many times. The chain uses TRBV10-3 and TRBJ2-2; D call uncertain. The CDR3 loop spans 15 amino acids. The germline gives CDR1 ENHRY, CDR2 SYGVKD. The V end was cut by 2 bases, the J end by 0 bases, with 7 bases between. CDR3 bases: TGTGCCATCAGTGAGATGACAACGAACACCGGGGAGCTGTTTTTT. Protein: CAISEMTTNTGELFF.